This T cell receptor beta chain was recorded in a study of blood T cells in healthy people across ages. Notes on this clonotype: Antigen unknown.

Broader study findings: Conclusively comparing naive with antigen-experienced cells was impossible with unsorted PBMCs.

Germline CDR1 reads MRHNA; CDR2 reads SNTAGT. This CDR3 spans 18 amino acids. V trimming: 4 bases; J trimming: 2 bases; junction bases outside the gene matches: 13. Sample-barcoded 5' priming and a J-beta primer mix drove a second PCR of about 6 to 12 cycles. TCRdb itself ran the 5' RACE reads through MiXCR, one entry per CDR3 protein. The sample holds roughly 2 million distinct CDR3 sequences, less than 50% seen once. The authors drew around 9.3 milliliters of peripheral blood from each donor. The extraction recovered at least 5.5 micrograms of total RNA per sample. This sequence originates from a woman between 40 and 50 years old in good health. Sequenced sample: blood. The chain couples TRBV6-4 to TRBJ2-3; 9 nucleotides line up with TRBD1. CDR3 residues: CASSAGTGHSPNTDTQYF. In DNA form, the CDR3 reads TGTGCCAGCAGTGCCGGGACAGGGCATTCGCCTAACACAGATACGCAGTATTTT.